This record looks at one TCR beta chain sequence and its context. Its matching antigen is unknown. This CDR3 has 17 residues. V lost 6 bases, J lost 4 bases, and 22 bases lay in between. In germline, CDR1 is MDHEN, CDR2 SYDVKM. PCR primers comprised 60 Vbeta and 13 Jbeta primers. TCRdb's table, derived via immunoSEQ multiplex PCR, lists solely in-frame clones and lacks some. The sample lists 150,000 to 200,000 clones, about three quarters occurring once. The donors (healthy individuals) were bone marrow donors. This entry comes from a study of cytomegalovirus exposure and HLA in healthy donors. Study details: Early released data had about 80 million unique TCRs, all coming from HLA-typed donors. Study findings and constraints: One variant, a missense change in DCLRE1C, was linked in a later analysis to TCR beta V- and J-gene trimming.

This sequence was found in a woman aged 40 to 50 in good health and CMV-seronegative. Sequencing was performed on PBMCs. J is TRBJ2-1 and V is TRBV28, with a possible D match to TRBD2 (6 bases). CDR3 loop: CASRLRGTGGLYNEQFF. The CDR3 nucleotides are TGTGCCAGCAGGTTGAGGGGCACTGGCGGACTATACAATGAGCAGTTCTTC. Complete variable domain (other parts from reference TRBV28 and TRBJ2-1): DVKVTQSSRYLVKRTGEKVFLECVQDMDHENMFWYRQDPGLGLRLIYFSYDVKMKEKGDIPEGYSVSREKKERFSLILESASTNQTSMYLCASRLRGTGGLYNEQFFGPGTRLTVL.